Each of the 21 T cell receptor beta chains below was sequenced from the same sample in a study of T-cell reconstitution after alpha-beta-depleted transplantation in children listed by TCRdb under 2016. The library was produced with PCR. The listed sequencing device is Illumina HiSeq 2500. TCR libraries were prepared with molecular barcoding, using unique molecular identifiers to normalize TCRbeta repertoire quantification. TCRdb cleaned the public reads at Q25 with fastp, built clones with MiXCR and kept in-frame beta chains. Merged by CDR3 protein, the rows form single entries marked with the most common genes and DNA. The sample contains about 590,000 distinct CDR3 sequences, 10% to 15% of them found a single time. The ten largest make up approximately 2% of the sample. The intended sense of this specimen's treatment or condition label: allogeneic hematopoietic cell transplantation with graft depleted of TCRalphabeta T cells and CD19 B cells.

The sample in question was PBMCs, mostly from graft donor cells, obtained 360 days after TCRalphabeta/CD19-depleted stem cell transplant. These receptors all come from a male patient aged 10 to 17 who had a stem cell transplant for acute myeloid leukemia, so the T cells may come from the graft donor.

The chain links TRBV29-1 to TRBJ2-7; D is possibly TRBD1 (6 bases). This CDR3 contains 15 residues. Trimming left V 5 bases short and J 1 base short, with 18 bases between. Germline V gives CDR1 SQVTM, CDR2 ANQGSEA. For the CDR3, the DNA is TGCAGCGTTCTTCAGGGGTCGAACCCTTCCTACGAGCAGTACTTC. This sequence encodes CSVLQGSNPSYEQYF.

This chain uses TRBV20-1 with TRBJ2-6; tentatively, D is TRBD2 (5 bases). This CDR3 has 15 residues. The germline gives CDR1 DFQATT, CDR2 SNEGSKA (reference sequence). Trimming removed 2 bases from V and 0 bases from J, with 8 bases in between. The DNA for the CDR3 is TGCAGTGCTAGACCCGGGGTCTCTGGGGCCAACGTCCTGACTTTC. Translation gives CSARPGVSGANVLTF.

This clonotype showed up just a few times. The J gene is TRBJ2-2, the V gene TRBV7-3; D remains ambiguous. Germline CDR1 SGHTA, CDR2 FQGTGA. Deletions cut 0 bases from V and 1 base from J, with 6 bases between. The CDR3 consists of 15 residues. CDR3 residues: CASSLTHGNTGELFF. The CDR3 DNA reads TGTGCCAGCAGCTTAACTCACGGGAACACCGGGGAGCTGTTTTTT.

This clonotype was counted many times. The gene calls are TRBV4-2 and TRBJ2-7, with 8 bases matching TRBD2. Germline loops: CDR1 LGHNA, CDR2 YNFKEQ. V lost 4 bases, J lost 3 bases, and 11 bases stayed unmatched. The length of the CDR3 is 16 residues. The CDR3 nucleotides read TGTGCCAGCAGCCCAGGCAGTACTAGCGGAAGCTACGAGCAGTACTTC. Translation: CASSPGSTSGSYEQYF.

V usage is TRBV7-2 and J usage is TRBJ2-3; 9 nucleotides agree with TRBD2. The J segment lost 1 base and the V segment lost 10 bases, leaving 6 bases of the junction unmatched. Per the germline V gene, CDR1 is SGHTA and CDR2 is FQGNSA. The CDR3 loop spans 14 amino acids. CDR3 in DNA: TGTGCCACTTTAGCGGGAGTGGGCACAGATACGCAGTATTTT. This sequence encodes CATLAGVGTDTQYF.

The chain couples TRBV6-5 to TRBJ2-7; 7 bases map to TRBD2. The CDR3 totals 15 residues. CDR1 and CDR2 (germline): MNHEY, SVGAGI. V lost 1 base and J lost 5; bases outside the gene matches: 8. The CDR3 DNA sequence: TGTGCCAGCAGTTACTGGGGGGAGGGCCCCGACGAGCAGTACTTC. Encoded protein: CASSYWGEGPDEQYF.

This clonotype was recorded at least ten times. The junction differs from germline at one of its ends, possibly a read error. The chain carries TRBV12-3 or TRBV12-4 and TRBJ2-3, with 11 bases lining up with TRBD2. The CDR3 covers 14 residues. CDR3 in amino acids: CASSLAGGVDTQYF. Here the CDR3 DNA reads TGTGCCAGCAGTCTAGCGGGAGGAGTAGATACGCAGTATTTT.

The chain joins TRBV11-2 to TRBJ2-2, with D possibly being TRBD2 (6 bases). The germline V gene encodes CDR1 SGHAT and CDR2 FQNNGV. V lost 1 base and J lost 2, with 8 bases in between. The CDR3 is made up of 15 amino acids. CDR3 amino acids: CASSLGLDNTGELFF. In nucleotides, the CDR3 is TGTGCCAGCAGCTTAGGACTAGATAACACCGGGGAGCTGTTTTTT.

This clonotype was counted only a few times. The chain combines TRBV4-2 with TRBJ2-3, with TRBD2 matching over 8 bases. This CDR3 is 16 amino acids long. Germline CDR1 is LGHNA and CDR2 is YNFKEQ. J lost 3 bases, V lost 6 bases, and 11 bases had no gene match. The CDR3 DNA is TGTGCCAGCAGTCTCCTCGGGACTAGTGGAACAGATACGCAGTATTTT. Amino acid sequence: CASSLLGTSGTDTQYF.

V is TRBV11-2 and J is TRBJ2-7; 9 nucleotides match TRBD2. Germline CDR1 reads SGHAT; CDR2 reads FQNNGV. Germline trimming cut 5 bases from V and 5 bases from J; bases unmatched to any gene: 16. This CDR3 contains 17 residues. Here the CDR3 reads CASSPIPTSGGPHEQYF. Here the CDR3 DNA reads TGTGCCAGCAGCCCTATCCCGACTAGCGGAGGGCCCCACGAGCAGTACTTC.

This rearrangement joins TRBV9 to TRBJ2-5; perhaps TRBD1 as D (6 bases). The CDR3 has 15 amino acids. The V end was cut by 0 bases, the J end by 5 bases, with 14 bases between. Germline CDR1 SGDLS, CDR2 YYNGEE. Here the CDR3 reads CASSVVPQGQETQYF. Written as DNA, the CDR3 is TGTGCCAGCAGCGTAGTGCCCCAGGGGCAGGAGACCCAGTACTTC. The complete variable domain, with remaining parts taken from reference TRBV9 and TRBJ2-5, reads DSGVTQTPKHLITATGQRVTLRCSPRSGDLSVYWYQQSLDQGLQFLIQYYNGEERAKGNILERFSAQQFPDLHSELNLSSLELGDSALYFCASSVVPQGQETQYFGPGTRLLVL.

The chain recombines TRBV5-1 with TRBJ2-1; possibly TRBD1 for D (6 bases). Germline V lookup: CDR1 SGHRS, CDR2 YFSETQ. The CDR3 sequence is 16 residues long. Trimming removed 0 bases from V and 0 bases from J, with 10 bases in between. DNA of the CDR3: TGCGCCAGCAGCTTGGTGGCAGGGGTCTCCTACAATGAGCAGTTCTTC. It is translated as CASSLVAGVSYNEQFF.

This clonotype was detected only a few times. The chain has TRBV4-3 and TRBJ2-7, with D hard to call. The V and J ends lost 1 base and 1 base respectively, with 8 bases between them. Germline CDR1 reads LGHNA; CDR2 reads YSLEER. The CDR3 consists of 14 residues. CDR3 residues: CASSQGGYSYEQYF. Here the CDR3 DNA reads TGCGCCAGCAGCCAAGGAGGCTATTCCTACGAGCAGTACTTC.

This clonotype was recorded a few times. The CDR3 coding sequence is TGCGCCAGCCGCCCCCATTCCGGGGAGCTGTTTTTT. The encoded protein is CASRPHSGELFF. V gene TRBV4-3 combines with J gene TRBJ2-2; D is uncertain. The V gene lost 8 bases and the J gene lost 6 bases, with 10 bases spanning the gap. The CDR3 is made up of 12 amino acids. Germline lookup yields CDR1 LGHNA and CDR2 YSLEER.

This clonotype has only a few counts. V gene TRBV29-1 combines with J gene TRBJ1-2; D ambiguous. V was shortened by 4 bases and J by 2 bases, with 14 bases between the two germline ends. Germline V gives CDR1 SQVTM, CDR2 ANQGSEA. This CDR3 has 14 residues. CDR3 sequence reads: CSVVDPGPNYGYTF. As DNA, the CDR3 is TGCAGCGTTGTCGACCCCGGGCCCAACTATGGCTACACCTTC.

This clonotype was seen more than once but under ten times. V gene TRBV5-1 combines with J gene TRBJ1-1; possibly TRBD1 for D (6 bases). CDR1 is SGHRS and CDR2 is YFSETQ in the germline V gene. The germline V and J ends were trimmed by 4 bases and 1 base, with 11 bases remaining between them. The CDR3 extends over 14 amino acids. This CDR3 reads CASSNGQRNTEAFF. The CDR3 region has the DNA TGCGCCAGCAGCAACGGACAGAGGAACACTGAAGCTTTCTTT.

This clonotype occurred many times. The rearrangement uses TRBV11-2 and TRBJ2-1, with 8 bases that match TRBD2. The CDR3 spans 17 residues. Germline lookup yields CDR1 SGHAT and CDR2 FQNNGV. The J segment lost 8 bases and the V segment lost 5 bases, leaving 17 bases of the junction unmatched. CDR3 nucleotide sequence: TGTGCCAGCAGCCCCAGGGTAGCGGGGAGCCCGGGCCATGAGCAGTTCTTC. It encodes CASSPRVAGSPGHEQFF.

This clonotype has at least ten counts. This chain joins TRBV4-1 and TRBJ2-3; TRBD2 matches at 14 bases. With V trimmed by 0 bases and J by 5 bases, 13 bases remained unmatched. The CDR3 runs to 20 residues. Germline CDR1 MGHRA, CDR2 YSYEKL. The CDR3 region has the DNA TGCGCCAGCAGCCAAGAGCCCGTCTCGGGACTAGCGGGAGAGGTAGATACGCAGTATTTT. Translation gives CASSQEPVSGLAGEVDTQYF.

The chain combines TRBV7-6 with TRBJ2-1; TRBD2 is a possible D gene (6 bases). CDR1 and CDR2 from the germline V gene are SGHVS and FNYEAQ. Trimming pared 1 base from V and 12 bases from J, leaving 10 bases between. The CDR3 spans 12 residues. This CDR3 reads CASSLGSGGQFF. CDR3 coding DNA: TGTGCCAGCAGCTTAGGTAGCGGAGGGCAGTTCTTC. The variable domain in full, completed from reference TRBV7-6 and TRBJ2-1, reads GAGVSQSPRYKVTKRGQDVALRCDPISGHVSLYWYRQALGQGPEFLTYFNYEAQQDKSGLPNDRFSAERPEGSISTLTIQRTEQRDSAMYRCASSLGSGGQFFGPGTRLTVL.

This clonotype has at least ten counts. This chain joins TRBV27 and TRBJ2-7, with D uncertain. CDR3 length: 15 amino acids. Trimming took off 6 bases at V and 0 bases at J, with 15 bases between the two ends. Germline V gene lookup returns CDR1 MNHEY and CDR2 SMNVEV (reference sequence). The CDR3 sequence: CASRGLGWSSYEQYF. As DNA, the CDR3 is TGTGCCAGCAGGGGTCTTGGGTGGAGCTCCTACGAGCAGTACTTC.

The table lists this clonotype with a few counts. The CDR3 loop reads CASTLAGAGELFF. CDR3 coding DNA: TGCGCCAGCACCCTAGCGGGAGCCGGGGAGCTGTTTTTT. The chain combines TRBV5-1 with TRBJ2-2; TRBD2 matches 10 bases. Germline-derived CDR1 and CDR2 are SGHRS and YFSETQ. V lost 6 bases to trimming and J lost 6 bases; unmatched junction nucleotides: 2. This CDR3 comprises 13 residues.